This TCR beta chain came from a study of a mutant IDH1 vaccine in newly diagnosed glioma. Study-level information: Eight vaccinations were given in weeks 1, 3, 5, 7, 11, 15, 19 and 23. The initiation of vaccination occurred 4-6 weeks after radiotherapy alone, or with temozolomide cycles. Most patients had received both radiotherapy and temozolomide, the prior options being radiotherapy, temozolomide, or both.

This sample's time point: week 23, last vaccination. One vaccine dose held 300 ug of mutant IDH1 20-mer peptide and came with topical imiquimod. The study enrolled donors with new WHO grade 3 or 4 IDH1-mutant, ATRX-lost astrocytomas. To note about this clone: Its target is not known.

Assay: immunoSEQ multiplex PCR; the TCRdb copy retains only in-frame clones and omits some. The data hold roughly 74,000 clones, with roughly 85% observed a single time. Germline CDR1 is MDHEN and CDR2 is SYDVKM. V lost 4 bases to trimming and J lost 6 bases; unmatched junction nucleotides: 9. The CDR3 has 15 amino acids. The input for sequencing was PBMCs, taken from a glioma patient whose treatment included an IDH1 peptide vaccine. This chain connects TRBV28 to TRBJ2-3, with TRBD2 matching 8 bases. The receptor was derived from a man aged 30 to 45 with glioma. Some clones in this sample may be carry-over from other donors' samples. In DNA form, the CDR3 reads TGTGCCAGCAGTTCCCAAGCGGGAGCGGCGGATACGCAGTATTTT. Translated: CASSSQAGAADTQYF.